The sequence of this TCR beta chain was determined in a study of shared clonotypes between healthy human individuals. Study-wide points: Clonotypes shared by all four donors outscored non-shared clonotypes in generation probability. Limitation of the genetic and exposure-history diversity represented came from the few donors.

Profiling relied on immunoSEQ multiplex PCR, and the TCRdb table lists in-frame clones only, not all of them. This repertoire shows 2 million to 2.5 million clones, around 90% found once; its top ten account for around 0.35%. Points on this clone: Its antigen remains unidentified.

This TCR came from a man younger than 30 in good health. Some clones in this sample may be carry-over from other donors' samples. The specimen was naive CD4+ T cells from PBMCs. Subset: CD45RA+ positively selected.

The CDR3 is CASATLLNTEAFF. As DNA, the CDR3 is TGTGCCAGCGCCACCCTACTGAACACTGAAGCTTTCTTT. V and J are TRBV6-6 and TRBJ1-1; D remains ambiguous. Germline CDR1 is MNHNY and CDR2 is SVGAGI (reference sequence). Trimming pared 8 bases from V and 0 bases from J, leaving 10 bases between. The CDR3 runs to 13 residues.